This T cell receptor (beta chain) was identified during a study of Ad26.COV2.S vaccination and SARS-CoV-2 variants. Here immunoSEQ multiplex PCR was the method, and the copy in TCRdb shows in-frame clones only, minus some. The repertoire holds about 440,000 clones, with 80% to 95% as singletons. The sample's treatment: roughly 19 received Ad26.COV2.S at low or high dose, single or two shots; 5 received placebo; per-sample allocation not given. Vaccine and placebo recipients were sampled on day 63 after the first injection. Ad26 vector vaccine expressed Wuhan-strain SARS-CoV-2 spike. Sample: peripheral blood, taken in a trial of Ad26.COV2.S vaccine versus placebo. This TCR was recovered from a person between 18 and 65 years old who received the Ad26.COV2.S COVID-19 vaccine or a placebo.

The CDR3 DNA follows: TGTGCCACCAGTGATCCCCGCCGGCCAGTCAATGAGCAGTTCTTC. The encoded protein is CATSDPRRPVNEQFF. J is TRBJ2-1 and V is TRBV24-1; D ambiguous. The CDR3 is 15 amino acids. The V end was cut by 3 bases, the J end by 6 bases, with 14 bases between. CDR1 KGHDR and CDR2 SFDVKD come from the germline V gene.